This T cell receptor (beta chain) was retrieved from a study of CD8 T cells in Susac syndrome. Study-level information: Sequenced Susac syndrome patients included roughly six with clinically active disease and eight in remission. Study-wide points: As the study acknowledged, the number of individuals in its TCR sequencing and HLA analysis was relatively small.

With random hexamers, reverse transcription was performed on about 0.5 to 1 ug of RNA. TCRdb reanalysed the immunoSEQ multiplex PCR reads using MiXCR and keeps one entry per CDR3 protein. The sample contains around 100,000 distinct CDR3 sequences, about 96% of which appear only once. Comment on this clonotype: The antigen is undetermined.

The source of this sequence is a human donor with Susac syndrome. The sequencing input was CD8+ T cells from PBMCs.

In nucleotides, the CDR3 is TGTGCCAGCTCACCACCGGGACTAGCGGATCAAGAGACCCAGTACTTC. This translates into CASSPPGLADQETQYF. This chain links TRBV18 with TRBJ2-5, with 11 bases that match TRBD2. The CDR3 totals 16 residues. Trimming at V came to 0 bases and at J to 2 bases, leaving 2 bases not matched to a gene. Per germline, CDR1 KGHSH and CDR2 LQKENI.